Given below is one T cell receptor (beta chain) in context. Its antigen is as yet unknown. The CDR3 totals 18 residues. V dropped 3 bases and J dropped 8 bases, with 26 bases sitting between them. CDR1 SGHVS and CDR2 FNYEAQ come from the germline V gene. Some clones are missing from TCRdb's copy, which holds only in-frame ones; the method was immunoSEQ multiplex PCR. The repertoire consists of about 34,000 clones, with more than 70% occurring once and the leading ten covering approximately 0.97%. These data come from a study of STAT5B mutations in CD4+ large granular lymphocyte leukemia. Findings and caveats of the study: TRBV06-family usage was enriched in top patient clones (8/27) versus controls (2/35).

The rearrangement links TRBV7-6 to TRBJ2-1; D may be TRBD2 (6 bases). Sample: CD4+ T cells from blood buffy coats. The TCR was taken from a human donor in good health. The CDR3 region has the DNA TGTGCCAGCAGCTTCCTTCACATATCCGGGCCTGGAGGGGATGAGCAGTTCTTC. Amino acid sequence: CASSFLHISGPGGDEQFF.